This T cell receptor beta chain was sequenced for a study of OX40 agonist ivuxolimab in advanced cancers. Points from the study as a whole: CD8+ T cells were the subset that, on average, had more expanded clones than CD4+. At 0.1 to 3.0 mg/kg and by week 6, CD4+ and CD8+ T cells in the blood had expanded clonally.

Per the germline V gene, CDR1 is SGHDN and CDR2 is FVKESK. The CDR3 contains 22 residues when both ends are counted. Comment on this clone: Its antigen remains unidentified. The limits of the CDR3 on the DNA are not certain, so only TCRdb's listed CDR3 is given.

Using immunoSEQ multiplex PCR, the repertoire was profiled, and TCRdb retains in-frame clones only, with some absent. The sample shows 65,000 to 85,000 clones, roughly nine tenths of them seen only once. Enrollment shut out patients with autoimmune disease history or systemic immunosuppression. The chain couples TRBV14 to TRBJ2-1; the D segment call TRBD1 is taken from the table without a DNA check. Material: CD4+ or CD8+ T cells sorted from blood, obtained in a trial of the OX40 agonist ivuxolimab. The receptor's source is an adult with an advanced solid tumor such as melanoma, head and neck, liver or kidney cancer. The CDR3 sequence is CASSQVREQFFGPGTRLREQFF.